A selection of T cell receptor beta chains follows, all from one sample in a study of CDR3 diversity in severe acne. Via MiXCR, TCRdb re-called the PCR reads, giving one row per CDR3 protein. The sample consists of more than 80,000 distinct CDR3 sequences, approximately 49% of them appearing once. The sequencing sample was made of blood. These receptors all stem from a male donor with severe acne vulgaris. The CDR3 runs from the conserved cysteine through the conserved F or W. D genes are given only for firm matches. The size field is filled for only some rows; it gives once, few, many or a size class.

-	-	TRBJ1-5	21	TRBV25-1	TGTGCCAGCCCTCCAGAGAGGACCCATTTTCGCCAGGATAATAGCAATCAGCCCCAGCATTTT	CASPPERTHFRQDNSNQPQHF
-	TRBD2	TRBJ2-7	15	TRBV4-3	TGCGCCAGCAGCTCGGGACTAGCGGGGCCTGGGGAGCAGTACTTC	CASSSGLAGPGEQYF
many	-	TRBJ2-1	12	TRBV5-1	TGCGCCAGCCAGGGACTGCTTAATGAGCAGTTCTTC	CASQGLLNEQFF
-	TRBD2	TRBJ2-1	12	TRBV12-3/TRBV12-4	TGTGCCAGCAGTTTCGCGGGAGGTGAGCAGTTCTTC	CASSFAGGEQFF
-	-	TRBJ1-2	13	TRBV7-9	TGTGCCAGCAGCTTAGTCGGCTTGTATGGCTACACCTTC	CASSLVGLYGYTF
medium-sized	-	TRBJ2-3	17	TRBV2	TGTGCCAGCAGTGTGAGTCAGACCCGATCTAGCACAGATACGCAGTATTTT	CASSVSQTRSSTDTQYF
-	-	TRBJ2-1	15	TRBV19	TGTGCCAGTAGTATCGCCGGGACGGTCTTTGCCGAGCAGTTCTTC	CASSIAGTVFAEQFF
-	-	TRBJ1-4	14	TRBV7-9	TGTGCCAGCAGTAGAGATGTAACTAATGAAAAACTGTTTTTT	CASSRDVTNEKLFF
-	TRBD1	TRBJ2-1	14	TRBV7-2	TGTGCCAGCCAGACAGGGCTCTCCTACAATGAGCAGTTCTTC	CASQTGLSYNEQFF
-	-	TRBJ2-3	13	TRBV5-6	TGTGCCAGCAGCTTACATGGAGTAGTTACGCAGTACTTT	CASSLHGVVTQYF
many	-	TRBJ2-3	15	TRBV2	TGTGCCAGCAGTGACGCAGGGGTACACACAGATACGCAGTATTTT	CASSDAGVHTDTQYF